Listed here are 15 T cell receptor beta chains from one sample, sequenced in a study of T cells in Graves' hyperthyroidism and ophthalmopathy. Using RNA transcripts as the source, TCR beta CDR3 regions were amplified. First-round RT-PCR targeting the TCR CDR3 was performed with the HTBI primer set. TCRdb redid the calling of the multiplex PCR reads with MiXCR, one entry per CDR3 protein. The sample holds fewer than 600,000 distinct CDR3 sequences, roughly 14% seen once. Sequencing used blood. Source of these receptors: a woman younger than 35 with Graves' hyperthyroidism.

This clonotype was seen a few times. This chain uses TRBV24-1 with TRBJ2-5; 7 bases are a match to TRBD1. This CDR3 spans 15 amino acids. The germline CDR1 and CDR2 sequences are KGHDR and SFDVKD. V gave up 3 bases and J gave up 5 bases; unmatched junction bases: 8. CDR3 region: CATSDPYRGQETQYF. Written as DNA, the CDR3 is TGTGCCACCAGTGATCCCTACAGGGGTCAGGAGACCCAGTACTTC.

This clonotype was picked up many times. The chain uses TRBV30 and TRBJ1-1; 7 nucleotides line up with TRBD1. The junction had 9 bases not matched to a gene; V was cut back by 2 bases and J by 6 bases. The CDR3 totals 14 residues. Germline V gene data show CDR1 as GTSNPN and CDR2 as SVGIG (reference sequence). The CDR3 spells CAWSRQGFGAEAFF. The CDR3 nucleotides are TGTGCCTGGAGTAGACAGGGATTCGGGGCTGAAGCTTTCTTT. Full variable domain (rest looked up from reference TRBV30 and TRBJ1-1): SQTIHQWPATLVQPVGSPLSLECTVEGTSNPNLYWYRQAAGRGLQLLFYSVGIGQISSEVPQNLSASRPQDRQFILSSKKLLLSDSGFYLCAWSRQGFGAEAFFGQGTRLTVV.

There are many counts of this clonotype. CDR3 region: CASSGGRGRVTGELFF. The CDR3 DNA reads as TGTGCCAGCAGTGGGGGCAGGGGGCGGGTCACCGGGGAGCTGTTTTTT. The chain joins TRBV12-3 or TRBV12-4 to TRBJ2-2; the match to TRBD1 covers 8 bases. The junction had 9 bases not matched to a gene; V was cut back by 5 bases and J by 4 bases. The CDR3 is 16 amino acids.

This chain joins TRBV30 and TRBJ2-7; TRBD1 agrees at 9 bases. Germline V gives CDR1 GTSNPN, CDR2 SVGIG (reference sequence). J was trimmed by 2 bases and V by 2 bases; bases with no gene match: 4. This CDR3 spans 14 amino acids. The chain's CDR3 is CAWSRDRVPYEQYV. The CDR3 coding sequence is TGTGCCTGGAGTAGGGACAGGGTGCCCTACGAGCAGTACGTC.

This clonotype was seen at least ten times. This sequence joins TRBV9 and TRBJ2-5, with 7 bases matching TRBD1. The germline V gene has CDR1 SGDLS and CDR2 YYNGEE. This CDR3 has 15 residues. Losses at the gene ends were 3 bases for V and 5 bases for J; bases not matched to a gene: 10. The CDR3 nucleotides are TGTGCCAGCAGCGCCCTACCTCAGGGGGTGGAGACCCAGTACTTC. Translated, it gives CASSALPQGVETQYF.

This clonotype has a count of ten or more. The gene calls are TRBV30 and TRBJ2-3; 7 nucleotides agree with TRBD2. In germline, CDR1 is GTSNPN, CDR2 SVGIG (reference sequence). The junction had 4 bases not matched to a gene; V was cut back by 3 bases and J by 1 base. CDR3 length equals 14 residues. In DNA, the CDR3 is TGTGCCTGGAGAGTCGCGGGGGGCACAGATACGCAGTATTTT. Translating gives CAWRVAGGTDTQYF.

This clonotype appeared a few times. CDR3 residues: CASTPGGKLTYGYTF. CDR3 bases: TGTGCCAGCACCCCGGGAGGCAAGCTAACCTATGGCTACACCTTC. The chain combines TRBV12-3 or TRBV12-4 with TRBJ1-2; D call uncertain. V dropped 7 bases and J dropped 4 bases, with 19 bases sitting between them. CDR3 length equals 15 residues.

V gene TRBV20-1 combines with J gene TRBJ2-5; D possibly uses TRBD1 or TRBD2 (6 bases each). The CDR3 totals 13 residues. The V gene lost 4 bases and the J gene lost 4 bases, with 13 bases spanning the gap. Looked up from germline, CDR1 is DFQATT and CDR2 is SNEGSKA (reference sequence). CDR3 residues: CSATLGGRETQYF. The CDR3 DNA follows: TGCAGTGCTACCCTGGGGGGCCGAGAGACCCAGTACTTC.

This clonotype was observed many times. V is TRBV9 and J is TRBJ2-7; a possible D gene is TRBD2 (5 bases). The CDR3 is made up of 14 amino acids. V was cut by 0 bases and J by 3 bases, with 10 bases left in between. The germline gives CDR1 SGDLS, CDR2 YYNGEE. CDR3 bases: TGTGCCAGCAGCGTAGCCCCCCGGGACTACGAGCAGTACTTC. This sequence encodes CASSVAPRDYEQYF. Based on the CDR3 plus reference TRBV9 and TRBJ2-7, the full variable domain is DSGVTQTPKHLITATGQRVTLRCSPRSGDLSVYWYQQSLDQGLQFLIQYYNGEERAKGNILERFSAQQFPDLHSELNLSSLELGDSALYFCASSVAPRDYEQYFGPGTRLTVT.

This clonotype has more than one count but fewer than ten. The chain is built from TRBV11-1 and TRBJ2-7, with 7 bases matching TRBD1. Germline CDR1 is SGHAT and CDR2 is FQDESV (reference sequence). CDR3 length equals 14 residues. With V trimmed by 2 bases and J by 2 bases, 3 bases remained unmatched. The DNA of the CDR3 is TGTGCCAGCAGCTTAAGCCAGGGGGCCTACGAGCAGTACTTC. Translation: CASSLSQGAYEQYF.

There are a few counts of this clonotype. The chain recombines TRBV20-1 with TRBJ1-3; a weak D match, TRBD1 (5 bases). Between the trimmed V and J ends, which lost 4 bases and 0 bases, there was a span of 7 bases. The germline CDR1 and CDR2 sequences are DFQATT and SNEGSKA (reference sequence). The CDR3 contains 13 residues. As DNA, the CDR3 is TGCAGTGCTACCCAGGGCTCTGGAAACACCATATATTTT. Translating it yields CSATQGSGNTIYF.

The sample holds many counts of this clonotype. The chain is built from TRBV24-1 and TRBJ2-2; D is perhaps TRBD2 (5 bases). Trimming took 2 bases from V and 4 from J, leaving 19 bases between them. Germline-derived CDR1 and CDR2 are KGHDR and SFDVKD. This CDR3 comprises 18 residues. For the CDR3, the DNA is TGTGCCACCAGTGATTATGAGGGTAACCCAACCGCCACCGGGGAGCTGTTTTTT. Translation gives CATSDYEGNPTATGELFF.

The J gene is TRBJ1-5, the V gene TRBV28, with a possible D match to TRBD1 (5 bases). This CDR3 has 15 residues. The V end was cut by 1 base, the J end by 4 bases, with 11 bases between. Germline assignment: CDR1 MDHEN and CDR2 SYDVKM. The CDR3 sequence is CASSLYRQGNQPQHF. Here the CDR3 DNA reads TGTGCCAGCAGTTTATATCGGCAGGGAAATCAGCCCCAGCATTTT.

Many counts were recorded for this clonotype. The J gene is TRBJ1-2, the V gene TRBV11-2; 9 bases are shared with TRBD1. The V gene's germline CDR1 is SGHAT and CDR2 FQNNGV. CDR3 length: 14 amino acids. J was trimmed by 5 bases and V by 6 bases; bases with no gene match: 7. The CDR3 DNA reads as TGTGCCAGCAGATCTCTGACAGGGGGTTATGGCTACACCTTC. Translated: CASRSLTGGYGYTF.

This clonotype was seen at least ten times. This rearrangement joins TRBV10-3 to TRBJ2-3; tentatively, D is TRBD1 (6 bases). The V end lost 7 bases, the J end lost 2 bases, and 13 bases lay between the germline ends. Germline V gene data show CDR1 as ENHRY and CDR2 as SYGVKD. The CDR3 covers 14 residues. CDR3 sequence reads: CAIMHEGVTDTQYF. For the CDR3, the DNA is TGTGCCATCATGCATGAGGGGGTCACAGATACGCAGTATTTT.